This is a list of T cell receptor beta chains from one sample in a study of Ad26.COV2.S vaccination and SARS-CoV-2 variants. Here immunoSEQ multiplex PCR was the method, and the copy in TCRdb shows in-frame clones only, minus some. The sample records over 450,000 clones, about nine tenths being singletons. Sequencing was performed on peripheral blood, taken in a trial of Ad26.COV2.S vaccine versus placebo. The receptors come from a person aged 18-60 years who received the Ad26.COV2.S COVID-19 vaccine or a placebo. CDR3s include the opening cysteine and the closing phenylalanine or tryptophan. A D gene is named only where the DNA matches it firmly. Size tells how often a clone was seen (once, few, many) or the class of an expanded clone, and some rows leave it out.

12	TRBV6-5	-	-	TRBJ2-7	CASSSAGPKQYF	TGTGCCAGCAGTTCGGCGGGTCCGAAGCAGTACTTC
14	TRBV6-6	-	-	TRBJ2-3	CASSYRDNTDTQYF	TGTGCCAGCAGTTACCGGGACAACACAGATACGCAGTATTTT
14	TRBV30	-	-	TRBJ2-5	CAWSKKGVGETQYF	TGTGCCTGGAGTAAGAAGGGGGTTGGAGAGACCCAGTACTTC
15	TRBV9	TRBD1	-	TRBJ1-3	CASSPRTGPRNTIYF	TGTGCCAGCAGCCCAAGGACAGGTCCCCGAAACACCATATATTTT
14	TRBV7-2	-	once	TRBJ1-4	CASTGQGKGEKLFF	TGTGCCAGCACGGGTCAAGGAAAGGGGGAAAAACTGTTTTTT
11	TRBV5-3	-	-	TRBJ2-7	CARSGGDEQYF	TGTGCCAGAAGCGGGGGTGACGAGCAGTACTTC
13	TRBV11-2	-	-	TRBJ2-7	CASSLDVRSEQYF	TGTGCCAGCAGCTTAGATGTGAGGTCCGAGCAGTACTTC
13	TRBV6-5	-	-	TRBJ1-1	CASKKVGNTEAFF	TGTGCCAGCAAAAAGGTCGGGAACACTGAAGCTTTCTTT
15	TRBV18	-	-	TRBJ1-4	CASSPPTATNEKLFF	TGTGCCAGCTCACCACCGACAGCAACTAATGAAAAACTGTTTTTT
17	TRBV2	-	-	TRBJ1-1	CASSERQAGPMNTEAFF	TGTGCCAGCAGTGAGCGACAGGCCGGACCAATGAACACTGAAGCTTTCTTT